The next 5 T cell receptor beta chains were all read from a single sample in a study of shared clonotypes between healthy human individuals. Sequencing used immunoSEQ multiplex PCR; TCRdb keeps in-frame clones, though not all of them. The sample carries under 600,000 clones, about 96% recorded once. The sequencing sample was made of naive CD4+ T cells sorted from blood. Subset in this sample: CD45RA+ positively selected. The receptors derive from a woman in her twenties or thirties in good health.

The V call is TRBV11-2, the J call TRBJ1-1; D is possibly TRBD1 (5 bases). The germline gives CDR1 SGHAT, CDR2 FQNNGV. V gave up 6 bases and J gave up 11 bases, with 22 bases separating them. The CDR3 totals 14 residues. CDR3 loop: CASSHNHRGGLAFF. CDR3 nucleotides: TGTGCCAGCAGTCACAACCACCGCGGGGGTTTGGCTTTCTTT.

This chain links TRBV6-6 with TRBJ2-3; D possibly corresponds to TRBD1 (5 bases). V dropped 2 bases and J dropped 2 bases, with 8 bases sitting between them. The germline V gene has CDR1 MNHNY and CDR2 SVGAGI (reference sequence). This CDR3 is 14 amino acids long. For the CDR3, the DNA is TGTGCCAGCAGTTACCGACAGTACACAGATACGCAGTATTTT. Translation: CASSYRQYTDTQYF.

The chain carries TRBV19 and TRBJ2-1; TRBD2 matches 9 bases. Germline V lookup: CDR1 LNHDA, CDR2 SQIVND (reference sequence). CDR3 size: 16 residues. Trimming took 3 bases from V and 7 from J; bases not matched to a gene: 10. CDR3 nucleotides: TGTGCCAGTAGTATTTCCCGGCGGGAGGGCTTGAATGAGCAGTTCTTC. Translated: CASSISRREGLNEQFF.

CDR3 region: CASRRAGGIYNEQFF. The CDR3 DNA reads TGTGCCAGCAGGCGAGCGGGAGGAATCTACAATGAGCAGTTCTTC. The chain has TRBV27 and TRBJ2-1; TRBD2 matches at 9 bases. Trimming at V came to 6 bases and at J to 3 bases, leaving 6 bases not matched to a gene. The CDR3 sequence is 15 residues long. Looked up from germline, CDR1 is MNHEY and CDR2 is SMNVEV (reference sequence).

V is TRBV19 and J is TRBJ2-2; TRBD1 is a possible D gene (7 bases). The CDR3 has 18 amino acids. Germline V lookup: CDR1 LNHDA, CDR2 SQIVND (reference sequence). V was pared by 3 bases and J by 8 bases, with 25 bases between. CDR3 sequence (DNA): TGTGCCAGTAGTATTCACCCATCGCAGGGGGGTGTTGCTGGGGAGCTGTTTTTT. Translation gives CASSIHPSQGGVAGELFF.